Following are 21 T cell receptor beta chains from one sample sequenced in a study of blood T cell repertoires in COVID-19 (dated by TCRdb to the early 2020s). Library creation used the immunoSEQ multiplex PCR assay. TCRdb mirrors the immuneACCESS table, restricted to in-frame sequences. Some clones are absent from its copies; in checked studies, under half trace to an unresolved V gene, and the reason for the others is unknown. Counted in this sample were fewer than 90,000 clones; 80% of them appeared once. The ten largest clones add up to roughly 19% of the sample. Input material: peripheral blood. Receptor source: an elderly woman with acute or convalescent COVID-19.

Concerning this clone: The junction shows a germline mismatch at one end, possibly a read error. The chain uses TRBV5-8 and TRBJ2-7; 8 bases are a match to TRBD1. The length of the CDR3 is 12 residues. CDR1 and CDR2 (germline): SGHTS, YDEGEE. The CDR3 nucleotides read TGTGCCAGCAGCTCCAGGGGGCGACGGTCTGACTTC. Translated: CASSSRGRRSDF.

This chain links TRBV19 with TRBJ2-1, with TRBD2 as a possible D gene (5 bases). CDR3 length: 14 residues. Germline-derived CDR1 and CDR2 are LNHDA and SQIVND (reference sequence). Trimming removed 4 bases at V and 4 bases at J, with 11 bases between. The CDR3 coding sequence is TGTGCCAGTAGTAAAGGGCGAGGGTACAATGAGCAGTTCTTC. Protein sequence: CASSKGRGYNEQFF.

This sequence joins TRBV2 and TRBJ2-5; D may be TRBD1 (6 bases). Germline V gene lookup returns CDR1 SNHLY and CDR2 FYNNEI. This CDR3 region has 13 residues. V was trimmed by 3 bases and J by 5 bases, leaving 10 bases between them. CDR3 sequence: CASSDAGVETQYF. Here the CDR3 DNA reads TGTGCCAGCAGTGACGCAGGGGTTGAGACCCAGTACTTC.

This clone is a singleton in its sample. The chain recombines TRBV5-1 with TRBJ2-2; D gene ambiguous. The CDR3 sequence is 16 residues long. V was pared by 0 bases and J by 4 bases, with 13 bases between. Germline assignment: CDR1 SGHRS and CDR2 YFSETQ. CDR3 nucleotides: TGCGCCAGCAGCTTGGCGGAAACTATACCCACCGGGGAGCTGTTTTTT. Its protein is CASSLAETIPTGELFF.

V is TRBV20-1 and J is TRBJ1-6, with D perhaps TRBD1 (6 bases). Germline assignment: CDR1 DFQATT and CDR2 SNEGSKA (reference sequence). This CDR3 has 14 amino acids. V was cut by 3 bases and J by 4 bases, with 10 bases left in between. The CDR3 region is CSASLRGYNSPLHF. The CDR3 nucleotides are TGCAGTGCTAGTTTGAGGGGGTATAATTCACCCCTCCACTTT.

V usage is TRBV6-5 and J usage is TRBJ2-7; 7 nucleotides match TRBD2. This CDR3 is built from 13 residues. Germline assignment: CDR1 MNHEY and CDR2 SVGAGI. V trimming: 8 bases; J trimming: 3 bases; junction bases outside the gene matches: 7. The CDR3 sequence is CASRRDYSYEQYF. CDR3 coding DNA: TGTGCCAGCCGTAGGGACTATAGCTACGAGCAGTACTTC.

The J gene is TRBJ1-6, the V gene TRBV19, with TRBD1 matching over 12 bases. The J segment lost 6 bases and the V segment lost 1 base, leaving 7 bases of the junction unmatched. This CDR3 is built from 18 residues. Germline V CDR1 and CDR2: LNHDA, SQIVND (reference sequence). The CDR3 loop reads CASSIGPGTGGPNSPLHF. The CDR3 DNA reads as TGTGCCAGTAGTATAGGGCCCGGGACAGGGGGCCCTAATTCACCCCTCCACTTT.

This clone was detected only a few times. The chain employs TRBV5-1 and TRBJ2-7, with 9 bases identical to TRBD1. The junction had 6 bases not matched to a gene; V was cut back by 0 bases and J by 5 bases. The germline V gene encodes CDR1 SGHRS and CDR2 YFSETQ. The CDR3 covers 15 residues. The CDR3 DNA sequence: TGCGCCAGCAGCTTGGGAGGACAGGGGTTCGACGAGCAGTACTTC. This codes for CASSLGGQGFDEQYF. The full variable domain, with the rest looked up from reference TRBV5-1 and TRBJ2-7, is KAGVTQTPRYLIKTRGQQVTLSCSPISGHRSVSWYQQTPGQGLQFLFEYFSETQRNKGNFPGRFSGRQFSNSRSEMNVSTLELGDSALYLCASSLGGQGFDEQYFGPGTRLTVT.

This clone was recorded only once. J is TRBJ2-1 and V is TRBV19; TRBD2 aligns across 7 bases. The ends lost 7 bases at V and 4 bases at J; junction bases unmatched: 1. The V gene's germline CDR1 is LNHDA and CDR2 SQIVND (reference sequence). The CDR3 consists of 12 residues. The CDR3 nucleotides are TGTGCCAGTACTAGCGGATACAATGAGCAGTTCTTC. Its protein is CASTSGYNEQFF.

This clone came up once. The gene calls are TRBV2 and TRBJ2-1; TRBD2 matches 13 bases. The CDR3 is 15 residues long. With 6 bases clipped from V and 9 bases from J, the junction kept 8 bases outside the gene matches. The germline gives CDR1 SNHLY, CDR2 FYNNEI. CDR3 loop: CASRDGLAGVFEQFF. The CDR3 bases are TGTGCCAGCAGGGACGGACTAGCGGGAGTTTTTGAGCAGTTCTTC.

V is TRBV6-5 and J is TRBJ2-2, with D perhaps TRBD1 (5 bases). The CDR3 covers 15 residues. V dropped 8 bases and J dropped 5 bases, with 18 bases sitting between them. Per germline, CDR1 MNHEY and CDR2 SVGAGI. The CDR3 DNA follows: TGTGCCAGCCAGATTGGGGCCTTTAGGACCGGGGAGCTGTTTTTT. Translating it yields CASQIGAFRTGELFF.

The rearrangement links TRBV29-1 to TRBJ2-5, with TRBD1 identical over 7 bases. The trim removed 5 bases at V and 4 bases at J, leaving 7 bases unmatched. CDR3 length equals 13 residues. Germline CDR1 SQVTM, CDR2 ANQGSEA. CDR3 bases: TGCAGCGTTCAGGGGGAAGGGGGAGAGACCCAGTACTTC. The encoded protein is CSVQGEGGETQYF.

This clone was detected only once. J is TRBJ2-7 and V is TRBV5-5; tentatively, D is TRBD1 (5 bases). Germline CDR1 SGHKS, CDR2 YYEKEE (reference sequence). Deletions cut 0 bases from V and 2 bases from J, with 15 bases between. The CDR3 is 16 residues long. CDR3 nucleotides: TGTGCCAGCAGCTTGGTAGCAGGGCGAATCCCCTACGAGCAGTACTTC. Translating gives CASSLVAGRIPYEQYF. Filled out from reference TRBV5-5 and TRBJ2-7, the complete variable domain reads DAGVTQSPTHLIKTRGQQVTLRCSPISGHKSVSWYQQVLGQGPQFIFQYYEKEERGRGNFPDRFSARQFPNYSSELNVNALLLGDSALYLCASSLVAGRIPYEQYFGPGTRLTVT.

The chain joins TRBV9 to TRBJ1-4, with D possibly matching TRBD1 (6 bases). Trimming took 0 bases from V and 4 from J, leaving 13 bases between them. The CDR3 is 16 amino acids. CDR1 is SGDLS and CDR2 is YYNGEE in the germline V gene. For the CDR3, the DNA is TGTGCCAGCAGCGTAGGGACAGCAGCCTTTAATGAAAAACTGTTTTTT. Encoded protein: CASSVGTAAFNEKLFF.

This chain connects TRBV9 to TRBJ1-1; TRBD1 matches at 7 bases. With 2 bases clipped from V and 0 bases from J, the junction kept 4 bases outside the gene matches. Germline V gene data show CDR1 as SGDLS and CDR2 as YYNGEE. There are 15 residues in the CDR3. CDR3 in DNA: TGTGCCAGCAGCGTTCTTGGGACAGTGAACACTGAAGCTTTCTTT. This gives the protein CASSVLGTVNTEAFF.

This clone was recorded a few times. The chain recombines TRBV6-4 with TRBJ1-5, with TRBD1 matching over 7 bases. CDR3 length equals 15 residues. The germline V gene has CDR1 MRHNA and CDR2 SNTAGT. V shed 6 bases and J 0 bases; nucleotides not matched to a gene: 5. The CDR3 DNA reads TGTGCCAGCAGCATCACAGGGGATAGCAATCAGCCCCAGCATTTT. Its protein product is CASSITGDSNQPQHF.

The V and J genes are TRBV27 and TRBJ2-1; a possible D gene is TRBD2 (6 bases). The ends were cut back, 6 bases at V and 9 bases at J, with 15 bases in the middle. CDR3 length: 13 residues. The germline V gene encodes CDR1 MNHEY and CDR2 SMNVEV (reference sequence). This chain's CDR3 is CASRFSGVSEQFF. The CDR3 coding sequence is TGTGCCAGCAGGTTTTCGGGGGTAAGTGAGCAGTTCTTC.

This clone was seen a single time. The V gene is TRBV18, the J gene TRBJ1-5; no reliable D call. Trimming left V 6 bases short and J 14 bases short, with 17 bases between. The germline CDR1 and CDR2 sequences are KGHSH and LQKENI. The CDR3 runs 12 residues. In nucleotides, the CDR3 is TGTGCCAGCTCCCGGGATCGGGAGCTCAAGCATTTT. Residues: CASSRDRELKHF.

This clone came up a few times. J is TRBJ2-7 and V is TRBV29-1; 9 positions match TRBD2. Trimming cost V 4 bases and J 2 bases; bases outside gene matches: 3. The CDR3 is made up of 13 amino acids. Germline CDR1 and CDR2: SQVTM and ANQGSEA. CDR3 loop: CSVALAGTYEQYF. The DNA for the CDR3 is TGCAGCGTTGCGCTAGCGGGAACCTACGAGCAGTACTTC.

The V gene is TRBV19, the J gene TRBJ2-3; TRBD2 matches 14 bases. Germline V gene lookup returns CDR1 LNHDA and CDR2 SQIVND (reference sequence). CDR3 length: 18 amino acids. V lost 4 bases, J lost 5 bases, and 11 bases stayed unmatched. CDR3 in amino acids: CASSKGLAGVSTLDTQYF. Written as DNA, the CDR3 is TGTGCCAGTAGTAAGGGACTAGCGGGAGTGAGCACACTAGATACGCAGTATTTT.

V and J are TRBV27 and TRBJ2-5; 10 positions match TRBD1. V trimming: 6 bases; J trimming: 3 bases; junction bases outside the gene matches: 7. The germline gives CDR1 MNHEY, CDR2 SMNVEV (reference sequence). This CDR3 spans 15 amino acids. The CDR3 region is CASSRGQGVKETQYF. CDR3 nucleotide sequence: TGTGCCAGCAGCCGAGGACAGGGGGTAAAAGAGACCCAGTACTTC.